The 27 T cell receptor beta chains below come from one sample, sequenced in a study of T cell responses to AZD1222 COVID-19 vaccine. Data came from immunoSEQ multiplex PCR; TCRdb stores just in-frame clones and leaves some out. The sample lists approximately 150,000 clones, 80% to 95% occurring once. The sample consisted of peripheral blood, taken 28 days after the second AZD1222 dose. Receptors were obtained from an adult who received the AZD1222 COVID-19 vaccine.

In its sample, this clone was seen many times. The V gene is TRBV19, the J gene TRBJ2-7; 7 nucleotides agree with TRBD1. J was trimmed by 0 bases and V by 3 bases; bases with no gene match: 2. The germline gives CDR1 LNHDA, CDR2 SQIVND (reference sequence). The CDR3 has 14 amino acids. The CDR3 DNA reads TGTGCCAGTAGTATCGGACAGGTCTCCTACGAGCAGTACTTC. It yields the protein CASSIGQVSYEQYF.

V usage is TRBV29-1 and J usage is TRBJ2-5; D is uncertain. The CDR3 loop spans 12 amino acids. V was trimmed by 4 bases and J by 1 base, leaving 7 bases between them. From germline, CDR1 is SQVTM and CDR2 ANQGSEA. The CDR3 protein is CSVGPAQETQYF. The DNA of the CDR3 is TGCAGCGTTGGGCCGGCCCAAGAGACCCAGTACTTC.

V usage is TRBV2 and J usage is TRBJ1-2, with D tentatively TRBD1 (5 bases). The CDR3 spans 14 residues. V lost 7 bases to trimming and J lost 6 bases, with 18 bases between them. Germline CDR1 reads SNHLY; CDR2 reads FYNNEI. The DNA of the CDR3 is TGTGCCAGCAATCGGGGGTTGAGGAGAGATGGCTACACCTTC. This gives the protein CASNRGLRRDGYTF.

The genes are TRBV7-9 and TRBJ1-5; maybe TRBD1 (5 bases). CDR1 SEHNR and CDR2 FQNEAQ come from the germline V gene (reference sequence). The CDR3 covers 14 residues. The germline V and J ends were trimmed by 2 bases and 4 bases, with 9 bases remaining between them. The CDR3 loop is CASSLQGGNQPQHF. DNA for the CDR3: TGTGCCAGCAGCTTACAGGGAGGGAATCAGCCCCAGCATTTT.

The V and J genes are TRBV5-1 and TRBJ2-7; 8 nucleotides align to TRBD1. V gave up 4 bases and J gave up 0 bases; unmatched junction bases: 9. The CDR3 extends over 16 amino acids. Germline V gives CDR1 SGHRS, CDR2 YFSETQ. This CDR3 reads CASSGKPGTGSYEQYF. The DNA for the CDR3 is TGCGCCAGCAGCGGAAAACCCGGGACAGGCTCCTACGAGCAGTACTTC.

The chain has TRBV9 and TRBJ1-2; possibly TRBD1 for D (6 bases). This CDR3 comprises 16 residues. CDR1 and CDR2 from the germline V gene are SGDLS and YYNGEE. With 5 bases removed from V and 7 bases from J, the gap between germline ends came to 24 bases. In nucleotides, the CDR3 is TGTGCCAGCAGAGGACCTAGGGGGGCGCAATCATTTGGCTACACCTTC. This sequence encodes CASRGPRGAQSFGYTF. The entire variable domain, with the rest obtained from reference TRBV9 and TRBJ1-2, is as follows: DSGVTQTPKHLITATGQRVTLRCSPRSGDLSVYWYQQSLDQGLQFLIQYYNGEERAKGNILERFSAQQFPDLHSELNLSSLELGDSALYFCASRGPRGAQSFGYTFGSGTRLTVV.

This clone has a single count. The gene calls are TRBV6-5 and TRBJ2-1; 8 positions agree with TRBD2. Trimming at V came to 2 bases and at J to 0 bases, leaving 3 bases not matched to a gene. Per the germline V gene, CDR1 is MNHEY and CDR2 is SVGAGI. This CDR3 is 16 amino acids long. The CDR3 nucleotides are TGTGCCAGCAGTTACCCACTAGCGGACTCCTACAATGAGCAGTTCTTC. This sequence encodes CASSYPLADSYNEQFF.

The J gene is TRBJ1-6, the V gene TRBV14; 7 nucleotides match TRBD1. Germline lookup yields CDR1 SGHDN and CDR2 FVKESK. This CDR3 is built from 15 residues. V was pared by 1 base and J by 8 bases, with 5 bases of the junction left unmatched. In nucleotides, the CDR3 is TGTGCCAGCAGCCAAGGCAGGGGGATTCATTCACCCCTCCACTTT. It encodes CASSQGRGIHSPLHF.

The chain carries TRBV28 and TRBJ2-7, with 11 bases fitting TRBD2. The CDR3 length is 18 residues. CDR1 is MDHEN, CDR2 SYDVKM, per germline. Germline trimming cut 7 bases from V and 2 bases from J; bases unmatched to any gene: 16. Here the CDR3 DNA reads TGTGCCAGCACCAAATGGGACTTAGCGGGGGGGACTACCTACGAGCAGTACTTC. Amino acid sequence: CASTKWDLAGGTTYEQYF.

The chain is built from TRBV7-9 and TRBJ1-1; D may be TRBD1 (6 bases). Germline V gene data show CDR1 as SEHNR and CDR2 as FQNEAQ (reference sequence). CDR3 length: 15 amino acids. V lost 1 base and J 0 bases, leaving 9 bases between the germline ends. This chain's CDR3 is CASSLGTGMNTEAFF. The CDR3 DNA is TGTGCCAGCAGCTTAGGAACAGGGATGAACACTGAAGCTTTCTTT.

V gene TRBV5-8 combines with J gene TRBJ1-2; 10 nucleotides align to TRBD1. CDR3 size: 15 residues. V lost 1 base, J lost 7 bases, and 7 bases stayed unmatched. Germline V gene sequence: CDR1 SGHTS, CDR2 YDEGEE. Written as DNA, the CDR3 is TGTGCCAGCAGCTTGATGGGGACAGGGGTTGGTGGCTACACCTTC. It yields the protein CASSLMGTGVGGYTF. The full variable domain, with the rest looked up from reference TRBV5-8 and TRBJ1-2, is EAGVTQSPTHLIKTRGQQATLRCSPISGHTSVYWYQQALGLGLQFLLWYDEGEERNRGNFPPRFSGRQFPNYSSELNVNALELEDSALYLCASSLMGTGVGGYTFGSGTRLTVV.

The gene calls are TRBV7-3 and TRBJ1-3; D not certain. Germline CDR1 SGHTA, CDR2 FQGTGA. V gave up 2 bases and J gave up 0 bases, with 11 bases separating them. The CDR3 covers 16 residues. CDR3 in DNA: TGTGCCAGCAGCTTATACACGGGCAGCTCTGGAAACACCATATATTTT. Translated, it gives CASSLYTGSSGNTIYF.

V and J are TRBV4-3 and TRBJ1-4; D is ambiguous. From germline, CDR1 is LGHNA and CDR2 YSLEER. The CDR3 totals 12 residues. Trimming cost V 0 bases and J 5 bases, with 1 base left between them. The CDR3 DNA follows: TGCGCCAGCAGCCAAGAAAATGAAAAACTGTTTTTT. It specifies CASSQENEKLFF.

This clone was seen a single time. The rearrangement joins TRBV28 to TRBJ2-6; tentatively, D is TRBD2 (6 bases). Germline V lookup: CDR1 MDHEN, CDR2 SYDVKM. The CDR3 is made up of 16 amino acids. The V gene lost 3 bases and the J gene lost 0 bases, with 9 bases spanning the gap. In nucleotides, the CDR3 is TGTGCCAGCAGTTTTTGGGGGGACTCTGGGGCCAACGTCCTGACTTTC. Its protein is CASSFWGDSGANVLTF. Complete variable domain (other parts from reference TRBV28 and TRBJ2-6): DVKVTQSSRYLVKRTGEKVFLECVQDMDHENMFWYRQDPGLGLRLIYFSYDVKMKEKGDIPEGYSVSREKKERFSLILESASTNQTSMYLCASSFWGDSGANVLTFGAGSRLTVL.

V usage is TRBV20-1 and J usage is TRBJ2-5; D not certain. V dropped 6 bases and J dropped 5 bases, with 7 bases sitting between them. Per germline, CDR1 DFQATT and CDR2 SNEGSKA (reference sequence). The CDR3 is 10 amino acids. In DNA form, the CDR3 reads TGCAGTGCGACCTTGGAGACCCAGTACTTC. As protein: CSATLETQYF.

Here the CDR3 DNA reads TGTGCCAGCAGCCACAGCGACGCTAACTATGGCTACACCTTC. This gives the protein CASSHSDANYGYTF. This chain links TRBV3-1 (or the pseudogene TRBV3-2) with TRBJ1-2, with unresolved D. Trimming removed 3 bases at V and 0 bases at J, with 8 bases between. CDR1 is LGHDT and CDR2 is YNNKEL in the germline V gene (reference sequence). This CDR3 has 14 residues.

This sequence joins TRBV5-6 and TRBJ2-2; D is perhaps TRBD1 (7 bases). This CDR3 has 17 residues. Trimming left V 0 bases short and J 4 bases short, with 16 bases between. CDR1 and CDR2 from the germline V gene are SGHDT and YYEEEE. Here the CDR3 reads CASSLVGGGATTGELFF. The CDR3 DNA reads TGTGCCAGCAGCTTGGTTGGAGGGGGCGCCACCACCGGGGAGCTGTTTTTT.

V is TRBV15 and J is TRBJ2-7, with TRBD1 as a possible D gene (6 bases). Germline-derived CDR1 and CDR2 are LNHNV and YYDKDF (reference sequence). The CDR3 totals 14 residues. Trimming stripped 5 bases from V and 0 bases from J, with 11 bases between. The CDR3 DNA reads as TGTGCCACCAGCGGGGACATATCCTCCTACGAGCAGTACTTC. Its protein product is CATSGDISSYEQYF.

The chain has TRBV19 and TRBJ2-6; 9 bases fit TRBD1. Trimming at V came to 7 bases and at J to 5 bases, leaving 12 bases not matched to a gene. The length of the CDR3 is 17 residues. Germline V gene data show CDR1 as LNHDA and CDR2 as SQIVND (reference sequence). The CDR3 bases are TGTGCCAGTACTCTGGACAGGGGTACGCTTAGGGCCAACGTCCTGACTTTC. This encodes CASTLDRGTLRANVLTF.

This clone has just a few counts. The genes are TRBV7-2 and TRBJ1-2; D is possibly TRBD1 (5 bases). CDR3 length: 13 amino acids. Per germline, CDR1 SGHTA and CDR2 FQGNSA. V was clipped by 1 base and J by 7 bases, with 10 bases between them. The CDR3 here is CASSLGGGAGYTF. CDR3 DNA: TGTGCCAGCAGCTTAGGGGGTGGGGCTGGCTACACCTTC.

The CDR3 spells CASRVGRDSYEQYF. The CDR3 DNA reads TGTGCCAGCAGAGTCGGCAGGGACTCCTACGAGCAGTACTTC. The rearrangement links TRBV2 to TRBJ2-7, with D possibly matching TRBD1 (5 bases). Trimming cost V 6 bases and J 0 bases, with 12 bases left between them. The CDR3 sequence is 14 residues long. Germline CDR1 is SNHLY and CDR2 is FYNNEI. The whole variable domain, remainder taken from reference TRBV2 and TRBJ2-7, is EPEVTQTPSHQVTQMGQEVILRCVPISNHLYFYWYRQILGQKVEFLVSFYNNEISEKSEIFDDQFSVERPDGSNFTLKIRSTKLEDSAMYFCASRVGRDSYEQYFGPGTRLTVT.

This rearrangement joins TRBV28 to TRBJ2-7, with 9 positions matching TRBD2. This CDR3 is built from 14 residues. The V gene's germline CDR1 is MDHEN and CDR2 SYDVKM. V was pared by 5 bases and J by 3 bases, with 5 bases of the junction left unmatched. In nucleotides, the CDR3 is TGTGCCAGCAGTATTAGCGGGAGTAGCTACGAGCAGTACTTC. It translates to CASSISGSSYEQYF.

The chain joins TRBV10-3 to TRBJ2-3; D remains ambiguous. In germline, CDR1 is ENHRY, CDR2 SYGVKD. The CDR3 consists of 13 residues. Trimming cost V 7 bases and J 5 bases, with 13 bases left between them. The CDR3 DNA follows: TGTGCCATCAAGCCCGGTGATGTAGATACGCAGTATTTT. This codes for CAIKPGDVDTQYF.

The rearrangement uses TRBV5-1 and TRBJ1-2; no reliable D call. V lost 4 bases to trimming and J lost 2 bases, with 6 bases between them. Per germline, CDR1 SGHRS and CDR2 YFSETQ. The CDR3 is 12 amino acids. The CDR3 DNA is TGCGCCAGCAGCAGCTCGAACTATGGCTACACCTTC. This encodes CASSSSNYGYTF.

The genes are TRBV19 and TRBJ1-3; D is possibly TRBD1 (5 bases). Germline values: CDR1 LNHDA, CDR2 SQIVND (reference sequence). There are 15 residues in the CDR3. Between the trimmed V and J ends, which lost 5 bases and 0 bases, there was a span of 11 bases. The CDR3 DNA follows: TGTGCCAGTAGTCTTACAGGAACCTCTGGAAACACCATATATTTT. Protein sequence: CASSLTGTSGNTIYF.

This clone has only one observation. The same CDR3 can be traced to other DNA sequences in this sample. The V gene is TRBV5-1, the J gene TRBJ1-5; D not resolved. The V and J ends lost 3 bases and 4 bases respectively, with 8 bases between them. Germline V gene sequence: CDR1 SGHRS, CDR2 YFSETQ. The length of the CDR3 is 13 residues. CDR3 region: CASSSGVNQPQHF. CDR3 DNA: TGCGCCAGCAGCTCCGGCGTTAATCAGCCCCAGCATTTT.

The rearrangement links TRBV2 to TRBJ1-5; a possible D gene is TRBD1 (5 bases). Germline V gives CDR1 SNHLY, CDR2 FYNNEI. The CDR3 totals 14 residues. Trimming stripped 8 bases from V and 1 base from J, with 12 bases between. The CDR3 DNA reads as TGTGCCAGCGCTGGACATACAAGCAATCAGCCCCAGCATTTT. This codes for CASAGHTSNQPQHF. The variable domain in full, with the rest retrieved from reference TRBV2 and TRBJ1-5, is EPEVTQTPSHQVTQMGQEVILRCVPISNHLYFYWYRQILGQKVEFLVSFYNNEISEKSEIFDDQFSVERPDGSNFTLKIRSTKLEDSAMYFCASAGHTSNQPQHFGDGTRLSIL.